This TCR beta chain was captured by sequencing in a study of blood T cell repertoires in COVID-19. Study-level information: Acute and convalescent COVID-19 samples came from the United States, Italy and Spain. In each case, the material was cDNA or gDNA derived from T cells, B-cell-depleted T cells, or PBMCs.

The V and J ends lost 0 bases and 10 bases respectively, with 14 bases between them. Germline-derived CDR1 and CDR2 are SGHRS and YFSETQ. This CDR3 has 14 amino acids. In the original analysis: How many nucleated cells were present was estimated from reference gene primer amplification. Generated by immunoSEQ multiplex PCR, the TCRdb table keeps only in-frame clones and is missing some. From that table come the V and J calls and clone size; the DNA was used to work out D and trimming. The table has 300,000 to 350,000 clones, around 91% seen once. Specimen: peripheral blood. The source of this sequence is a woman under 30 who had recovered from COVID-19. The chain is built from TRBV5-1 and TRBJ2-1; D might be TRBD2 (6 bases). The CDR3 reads CASSLVISGAEQFF. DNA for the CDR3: TGCGCCAGCAGCTTGGTGATTAGCGGAGCAGAGCAGTTCTTC.